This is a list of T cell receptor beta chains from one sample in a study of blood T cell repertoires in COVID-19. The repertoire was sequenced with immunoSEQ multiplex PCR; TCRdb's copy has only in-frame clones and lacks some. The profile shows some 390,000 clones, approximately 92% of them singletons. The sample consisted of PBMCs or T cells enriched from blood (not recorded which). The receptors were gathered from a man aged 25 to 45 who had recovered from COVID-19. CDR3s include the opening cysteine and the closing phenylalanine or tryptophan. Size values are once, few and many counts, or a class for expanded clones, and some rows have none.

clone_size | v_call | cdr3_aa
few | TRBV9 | CASSVESAGEAFF
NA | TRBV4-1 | CASSQKGTDNYGYTF
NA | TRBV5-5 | CASSLSEYYEQYF
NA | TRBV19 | CASNQERDRGVDQPQHF
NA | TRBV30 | CAWMENYGELFF
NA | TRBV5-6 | CASSAGGGASEAFF
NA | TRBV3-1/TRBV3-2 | CASRPRDSYNSPLHF
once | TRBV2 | CASSETLAGGYNEQFF
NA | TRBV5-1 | CASSFSGANTGELFF
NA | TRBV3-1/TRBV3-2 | CASSRGQTPISGANVLTF
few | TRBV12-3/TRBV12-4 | CASSLRETQYF